The clone carrying this T cell receptor beta chain has at least ten counts. Its antigen is still unknown. The sample comes from a study of post-analysis software for immune sequencing data. The TCR beta cDNA libraries carried unique molecular identifiers. TCRdb itself ran the PCR reads through MiXCR, one entry per CDR3 protein. The table lists approximately 260,000 distinct CDR3 sequences, approximately 34% of them singletons. The J segment lost 4 bases and the V segment lost 5 bases, leaving 10 bases of the junction unmatched. The CDR3 is 17 residues long. CDR1 is MNHEY, CDR2 SMNVEV, per germline (reference sequence). Study-level points and caveats: With F measure, samples from one preparation batch clustered together strongly. Patients had higher frequencies than controls of four to six TRBV segments, including TRBV5-6, TRBV5-1 and TRBV20-1.

This chain uses TRBV27 with TRBJ2-1; 11 nucleotides line up with TRBD2. Material: blood. The source of this sequence is a girl aged 10 to 17 with multiple sclerosis. DNA for the CDR3: TGTGCCAGCAGTGGCCGGGGACTAGCGGACAAATACAATGAGCAGTTCTTC. This translates into CASSGRGLADKYNEQFF.